This T cell receptor (beta chain) was identified during a study of regulatory T cells in long-lasting Graves disease. CDR3 regions were amplified by Arm-PCR using iRepertoire HTBI primers to build TCR beta libraries. MiXCR was run by TCRdb on the multiplex PCR reads, yielding one entry per CDR3 protein. The sample holds hundreds of thousands of distinct CDR3 sequences, around 30% seen once. General study points: The study found persistent patients shared more public clonotypes (roughly 2,800) than new patients (roughly 880). Possibly, too few samples lowered accuracy.

A remark on this clonotype: Antigen specificity is unknown.

Regarding time point: persistent/refractory GD, antithyroid drugs over 5 years with positive TRAb. Following extraction of RNA from PBMCs, that RNA was used to make the TCR library. The patients were drawn from one endocrinology department in Xi'an, China. Germline lookup yields CDR1 MNHEY and CDR2 SMNVEV (reference sequence). The CDR3 extends over 14 amino acids. V was trimmed by 4 bases and J by 4 bases, leaving 13 bases between them. J is TRBJ1-1 and V is TRBV27; TRBD1 is a possible D gene (5 bases). Sequenced here: peripheral blood mononuclear cells (PBMCs), sampled when the disease was refractory, from a patient treated with antithyroid drugs. The TCR comes from a female donor with Graves disease. The CDR3 spells CASSSLVGGTEAFF. In DNA form, the CDR3 reads TGTGCCAGCAGTTCTCTGGTGGGGGGCACTGAAGCTTTCTTT.